This T cell receptor beta chain was observed in a study of blood T cell repertoires in COVID-19. Study summary: T cells, B-cell-depleted T cells, or PBMCs provided the cDNA or gDNA that served as material.

Authors' processing steps: Estimation of nucleated cell counts was performed using reference gene primer amplification. The data were produced by immunoSEQ multiplex PCR, yet TCRdb's version contains in-frame clones alone and is incomplete. The D gene and trimming were derived from the DNA, and the V and J assignments and clone size from that table. The table has under 200,000 clones, 83% seen once. This CDR3 is built from 13 residues. Looked up from germline, CDR1 is SGHRS and CDR2 is YFSETQ. V lost 3 bases to trimming and J lost 2 bases; unmatched junction nucleotides: 1. As regards this clone: Other DNA variants within this sample encode the same CDR3.

The chain recombines TRBV5-1 with TRBJ1-2; TRBD1 matches 7 bases. The sequence was collected from a human donor in a cohort sampled during active COVID-19. The sequenced sample was peripheral blood. CDR3 DNA sequence: TGCGCCAGCAGCTCGGGACAGAACTATGGCTACACCTTC. Translating gives CASSSGQNYGYTF.